This TCR beta chain stems from a study of cytomegalovirus exposure and HLA in healthy donors. Germline loops: CDR1 SGHTA, CDR2 FQGTGA. The CDR3 runs to 16 residues. The junction had 8 bases not matched to a gene; V was cut back by 4 bases and J by 0 bases. Study findings and constraints: With high specificity and sensitivity, the classifier reportedly diagnosed cytomegalovirus status.

Concerning this clone: The antigen is undetermined.

PCR was performed using 60 Vbeta and 13 Jbeta primers. Data came from immunoSEQ multiplex PCR; TCRdb stores just in-frame clones and leaves some out. The sample comprises hundreds of thousands of clones, 70% to 85% of which are singletons, and approximately 0.5% rests with the top ten. J is TRBJ1-1 and V is TRBV7-3; 7 positions agree with TRBD1. This receptor was taken from a woman in her forties in good health and CMV-seronegative. Material: PBMCs. The chain's CDR3 is CASSYHNRGLNTEAFF. CDR3 coding DNA: TGTGCCAGCAGCTACCATAACAGGGGTCTGAACACTGAAGCTTTCTTT. Filled out from reference TRBV7-3 and TRBJ1-1, the complete variable domain reads GAGVSQTPSNKVTEKGKYVELRCDPISGHTALYWYRQSLGQGPEFLIYFQGTGAADDSGLPNDRFFAVRPEGSVSTLKIQRTERGDSAVYLCASSYHNRGLNTEAFFGQGTRLTVV.